Listed below are T cell receptor beta chains from one sample, sequenced in a study of cytomegalovirus exposure and HLA in healthy donors. Using immunoSEQ multiplex PCR, the repertoire was profiled, and TCRdb retains in-frame clones only, with some absent. The data hold some 190,000 clones, with 9.5% observed a single time. Sample: PBMCs. All receptors come from a woman in her thirties in good health and CMV-seropositive. Both conserved end residues are part of each CDR3. A D gene is named only where the DNA matches it firmly. Size tells how often a clone was seen (once, few, many) or the class of an expanded clone, and some rows leave it out.

J: TRBJ1-2; size: few; D: -; V: TRBV13; CDR3: CASSLGARWREVDYTF; DNA: TGTGCCAGCAGCTTAGGGGCTAGGTGGAGGGAGGTTGACTACACCTTC
J: TRBJ2-7; size: -; D: -; V: TRBV11-2; CDR3: CASSVSLREQYF; DNA: TGTGCCAGCAGCGTCTCCCTGAGGGAGCAGTACTTC
J: TRBJ1-3; size: few; D: -; V: TRBV30; CDR3: CFGARWGNTIYF; DNA: TGTTTTGGGGCCCGGTGGGGAAACACCATATATTTT
J: TRBJ1-1; size: -; D: -; V: TRBV10-1; CDR3: CASSDRQNTEAFF; DNA: TGCGCCAGCAGTGACCGACAGAACACTGAAGCTTTCTTT
J: TRBJ2-2; size: -; D: TRBD2; V: TRBV4-2; CDR3: CASSQEAGWLAGVGTGELFF; DNA: TGTGCCAGCAGCCAAGAAGCGGGGTGGCTAGCGGGAGTCGGCACCGGGGAGCTGTTTTTT
J: TRBJ1-1; size: few; D: TRBD1; V: TRBV5-1; CDR3: CASSLDRTEAFF; DNA: TGCGCCAGCAGCCTGGACAGGACTGAAGCTTTCTTT
J: TRBJ2-7; size: -; D: -; V: TRBV6-1; CDR3: CASSGSGPGEQYF; DNA: TGTGCCAGCAGTGGATCCGGGCCGGGGGAGCAGTACTTC
J: TRBJ1-1; size: -; D: -; V: TRBV19; CDR3: CASSITRYTEAFF; DNA: TGTGCCAGTAGTATAACGAGATACACTGAAGCTTTCTTT
J: TRBJ2-1; size: -; D: TRBD2; V: TRBV29-1; CDR3: CSVSGTRGRGNEQFF; DNA: TGCAGCGTGTCCGGGACTAGAGGGAGAGGGAATGAGCAGTTCTTC
J: TRBJ1-2; size: few; D: -; V: TRBV30; CDR3: CAWRRGGGYGYTF; DNA: TGTGCCTGGAGACGCGGGGGCGGCTATGGCTACACCTTC